This T cell receptor beta chain was captured by sequencing in a study of control samples from healthy donors and cancer patients. Sequenced by immunoSEQ multiplex PCR; TCRdb stores in-frame clones only, minus some. Of almost 85,000 clones in the sample, 75% to 85% were seen once. V dropped 6 bases and J dropped 4 bases, with 17 bases sitting between them. The germline V gene has CDR1 LGHDT and CDR2 YNNKEL (reference sequence). CDR3 length: 15 residues. This chain connects TRBV3-1 (or the pseudogene TRBV3-2) to TRBJ2-3; either TRBD1 or TRBD2 may fit D (5 bases each). The source material was PBMCs. The TCR originated in a man aged 55 to 70 with head and neck cancer. The CDR3 sequence is CASSPGPRPPDTQYF. CDR3 in DNA: TGTGCCAGCAGTCCGGGGCCTCGGCCTCCAGATACGCAGTATTTT.